These 25 T cell receptor beta chains were sequenced from one sample in a study of blood T cell repertoires in COVID-19. Libraries were prepared by immunoSEQ multiplex PCR; TCRdb keeps only in-frame clonotypes and omits some of them. This sample has fewer than 350,000 clones, with 85% found just once. Sequenced: peripheral blood. The receptors were sampled from a woman in her fifties or sixties with active or convalescent COVID-19.

The chain combines TRBV27 with TRBJ2-7, with 10 bases aligning to TRBD2. This CDR3 comprises 15 residues. CDR1 and CDR2 from the germline V gene are MNHEY and SMNVEV (reference sequence). After removal of 6 bases from V and 9 bases from J, the junction contained 14 bases not matched to a gene. CDR3: CASSPWLAGVQGQYF. The CDR3 DNA reads as TGTGCCAGCAGCCCGTGGCTAGCGGGAGTACAGGGGCAGTACTTC.

This rearrangement joins TRBV11-2 to TRBJ2-1; the match to TRBD2 covers 12 bases. Germline CDR1 and CDR2: SGHAT and FQNNGV. The V segment lost 6 bases and the J segment 8 bases; nucleotides outside the gene matches: 8. This CDR3 has 15 residues. The CDR3 bases are TGTGCCAGCAGGACCGAACTAGCGGGAGGCGATGAGCAGTTCTTC. Encoded protein: CASRTELAGGDEQFF. The variable domain in full, with the rest retrieved from reference TRBV11-2 and TRBJ2-1, is EAGVAQSPRYKIIEKRQSVAFWCNPISGHATLYWYQQILGQGPKLLIQFQNNGVVDDSQLPKDRFSAERLKGVDSTLKIQPAKLEDSAVYLCASRTELAGGDEQFFGPGTRLTVL.

The rearrangement uses TRBV5-1 and TRBJ1-6; 7 bases match TRBD1. The CDR3 has 17 amino acids. CDR1 is SGHRS, CDR2 YFSETQ, per germline. Trimming cost V 2 bases and J 1 base; bases outside gene matches: 6. The CDR3 loop is CASSLTGVRSYNSPLHF. CDR3 sequence (DNA): TGCGCCAGCAGCTTAACAGGGGTGCGGTCCTATAATTCACCCCTCCACTTT.

This chain connects TRBV28 to TRBJ2-7; 10 nucleotides match TRBD2. The CDR3 totals 13 residues. V shed 8 bases, J shed 3 bases, and the junction held 4 bases outside the gene matches. Germline-derived CDR1 and CDR2 are MDHEN and SYDVKM. DNA of the CDR3: TGTGCCAGCGGAGCGGGAGGGAGCTACGAGCAGTACTTC. Translation: CASGAGGSYEQYF.

V usage is TRBV4-1 and J usage is TRBJ1-5, with 12 bases that match TRBD1. Germline V gives CDR1 MGHRA, CDR2 YSYEKL. The CDR3 loop spans 16 amino acids. V lost 3 bases and J lost 8; bases outside the gene matches: 8. The CDR3 sequence is CASSQGQGASMEPQHF. The CDR3 nucleotides are TGCGCCAGCAGCCAGGGACAGGGGGCTTCAATGGAGCCCCAGCATTTT.

To note about this clone: The sample holds other DNA sequences that translate to the same CDR3. The V call is TRBV7-2, the J call TRBJ2-7; D unresolved. CDR1 SGHTA and CDR2 FQGNSA come from the germline V gene. V was trimmed by 5 bases and J by 0 bases, leaving 5 bases between them. The length of the CDR3 is 12 residues. CDR3 in DNA: TGTGCCAGCAGCACAAGCTCCTACGAGCAGTACTTC. The encoded protein is CASSTSSYEQYF. Supplemented by reference TRBV7-2 and TRBJ2-7, the full variable domain reads GAGVSQSPSNKVTEKGKDVELRCDPISGHTALYWYRQSLGQGLEFLIYFQGNSAPDKSGLPSDRFSAERTGGSVSTLTIQRTQQEDSAVYLCASSTSSYEQYFGPGTRLTVT.

The chain uses TRBV3-1 (or the pseudogene TRBV3-2) and TRBJ2-5; 9 bases agree with TRBD1. Germline V lookup: CDR1 LGHDT, CDR2 YNNKEL (reference sequence). V was pared by 4 bases and J by 1 base, with 7 bases of the junction left unmatched. The CDR3 is made up of 16 amino acids. For the CDR3, the DNA is TGTGCCAGCAGCCCCACAAGGACAGGGGTCCAAGAGACCCAGTACTTC. Encoded protein: CASSPTRTGVQETQYF.

J is TRBJ1-4 and V is TRBV7-9, with D possibly being TRBD1 (6 bases). Trimming removed 5 bases at V and 6 bases at J, with 16 bases between. There are 15 residues in the CDR3. Looked up from germline, CDR1 is SEHNR and CDR2 is FQNEAQ (reference sequence). For the CDR3, the DNA is TGTGCCAGCAGCCTGCTCGGGACACGATATGAAAAACTGTTTTTT. The encoded protein is CASSLLGTRYEKLFF. Based on the CDR3 plus reference TRBV7-9 and TRBJ1-4, the full variable domain is DTGVSQNPRHKITKRGQNVTFRCDPISEHNRLYWYRQTLGQGPEFLTYFQNEAQLEKSRLLSDRFSAERPKGSFSTLEIQRTEQGDSAMYLCASSLLGTRYEKLFFGSGTQLSVL.

V gene TRBV10-2 combines with J gene TRBJ2-3; 8 nucleotides match TRBD2. The CDR3 runs 16 residues. Germline CDR1 WSHSY, CDR2 SAAADI. V gave up 7 bases and J gave up 2 bases; unmatched junction bases: 11. In DNA form, the CDR3 reads TGCGCCAGCACATTCGGGAGGGCCGGAAACACAGATACGCAGTATTTT. Translating gives CASTFGRAGNTDTQYF.

This clone was seen a single time. This rearrangement joins TRBV19 to TRBJ1-4, with 7 bases matching TRBD1. The CDR3 length is 15 residues. V shed 5 bases, J shed 0 bases, and the junction held 3 bases outside the gene matches. In germline, CDR1 is LNHDA, CDR2 SQIVND (reference sequence). The CDR3 here is CASSAQGATNEKLFF. Written as DNA, the CDR3 is TGTGCCAGTAGTGCCCAGGGGGCAACTAATGAAAAACTGTTTTTT.

The chain links TRBV15 to TRBJ2-1; 10 nucleotides align to TRBD1. Germline V lookup: CDR1 LNHNV, CDR2 YYDKDF (reference sequence). V shed 1 base, J shed 4 bases, and the junction held 7 bases outside the gene matches. The CDR3 runs to 17 residues. The DNA for the CDR3 is TGTGCCACCAGCAGAGCGCGACAGGGGGCAGAATACAATGAGCAGTTCTTC. Amino acid sequence: CATSRARQGAEYNEQFF.

This clone appeared once. The gene calls are TRBV19 and TRBJ1-5; possibly TRBD1 for D (6 bases). The germline V and J ends were trimmed by 1 base and 2 bases, with 9 bases remaining between them. This CDR3 has 15 amino acids. Germline loops: CDR1 LNHDA, CDR2 SQIVND (reference sequence). The CDR3 nucleotides read TGTGCCAGTAGTATAGGGGCAGGGGGCAATCAGCCCCAGCATTTT. The encoded protein is CASSIGAGGNQPQHF.

The chain has TRBV7-9 and TRBJ1-6, with D possibly being TRBD1 (5 bases). With 6 bases removed from V and 2 bases from J, the gap between germline ends came to 14 bases. The CDR3 loop spans 16 amino acids. Germline V gene lookup returns CDR1 SEHNR and CDR2 FQNEAQ (reference sequence). CDR3 residues: CASSPARGAYNSPLHF. As DNA, the CDR3 is TGTGCCAGCAGTCCCGCCCGGGGGGCCTATAATTCACCCCTCCACTTT.

The V call is TRBV5-8, the J call TRBJ1-2; maybe TRBD1 (6 bases). The CDR3 has 15 amino acids. CDR1 SGHTS and CDR2 YDEGEE come from the germline V gene. V gave up 0 bases and J gave up 6 bases, with 15 bases separating them. CDR3 nucleotide sequence: TGTGCCAGCAGCTTGGATTCGGGGGGCTGGGATGGCTACACCTTC. Protein product: CASSLDSGGWDGYTF. Full variable domain (outside the CDR3, taken from reference TRBV5-8 and TRBJ1-2): EAGVTQSPTHLIKTRGQQATLRCSPISGHTSVYWYQQALGLGLQFLLWYDEGEERNRGNFPPRFSGRQFPNYSSELNVNALELEDSALYLCASSLDSGGWDGYTFGSGTRLTVV.

This chain connects TRBV6-5 to TRBJ2-4; D might be TRBD2 (6 bases). The CDR3 loop spans 13 amino acids. CDR1 and CDR2 (germline): MNHEY, SVGAGI. V dropped 4 bases and J dropped 12 bases, with 16 bases sitting between them. CDR3 region: CASSFPGGMRQYF. The CDR3 DNA follows: TGTGCCAGCAGTTTCCCCGGGGGTATGCGTCAGTACTTC.

The J gene is TRBJ2-7, the V gene TRBV18, with TRBD1 matching 7 bases. The CDR3 runs 16 residues. From germline, CDR1 is KGHSH and CDR2 LQKENI. The trim removed 2 bases at V and 0 bases at J, leaving 7 bases unmatched. The CDR3 nucleotides read TGTGCCAGCTCACCATTGACAGGGCTGAGCTCCTACGAGCAGTACTTC. This codes for CASSPLTGLSSYEQYF.

The chain links TRBV7-9 to TRBJ1-3; no clear D gene. The CDR3 has 13 amino acids. V was cut by 1 base and J by 3 bases, with 4 bases left in between. Germline V gene data show CDR1 as SEHNR and CDR2 as FQNEAQ (reference sequence). CDR3 residues: CASSLDSGNTIYF. In nucleotides, the CDR3 is TGTGCCAGCAGCTTAGACAGTGGAAACACCATATATTTT.

This sequence joins TRBV28 and TRBJ1-5; D gene ambiguous. The CDR3 runs to 14 residues. V gave up 2 bases and J gave up 9 bases, with 14 bases separating them. Germline values: CDR1 MDHEN, CDR2 SYDVKM. The chain's CDR3 is CASSLGAVARPQHF. Written as DNA, the CDR3 is TGTGCCAGCAGTTTAGGAGCGGTCGCCAGGCCCCAGCATTTT.

The chain recombines TRBV9 with TRBJ1-1; D gene uncertain. The V and J ends lost 0 bases and 4 bases respectively, with 10 bases between them. This CDR3 spans 14 amino acids. Per germline, CDR1 SGDLS and CDR2 YYNGEE. CDR3 sequence reads: CASSVEGGFTEAFF. The CDR3 DNA reads as TGTGCCAGCAGCGTAGAAGGAGGGTTCACTGAAGCTTTCTTT. Variable domain in full (rest from reference TRBV9 and TRBJ1-1): DSGVTQTPKHLITATGQRVTLRCSPRSGDLSVYWYQQSLDQGLQFLIQYYNGEERAKGNILERFSAQQFPDLHSELNLSSLELGDSALYFCASSVEGGFTEAFFGQGTRLTVV.

V usage is TRBV18 and J usage is TRBJ2-5, with TRBD1 as a possible D gene (6 bases). The CDR3 has 15 residues. V was clipped by 3 bases and J by 2 bases, with 13 bases between them. CDR1 is KGHSH, CDR2 LQKENI, per germline. CDR3 loop: CASSPVSGTQETQYF. In DNA form, the CDR3 reads TGTGCCAGCTCACCGGTATCCGGGACACAAGAGACCCAGTACTTC.

The V and J genes are TRBV28 and TRBJ1-5, with no clear D. Germline-derived CDR1 and CDR2 are MDHEN and SYDVKM. The CDR3 spans 13 residues. Deletions cut 5 bases from V and 2 bases from J, with 7 bases between. As DNA, the CDR3 is TGTGCCAGCAGTGCTACGGGCAATCAGCCCCAGCATTTT. This gives the protein CASSATGNQPQHF.

The chain uses TRBV27 and TRBJ2-1; TRBD2 agrees at 15 bases. The length of the CDR3 is 15 residues. V shed 6 bases, J shed 9 bases, and the junction held 6 bases outside the gene matches. Germline CDR1 and CDR2: MNHEY and SMNVEV (reference sequence). CDR3 protein: CASSPGLAGGLEQFF. CDR3 nucleotide sequence: TGTGCCAGCAGCCCCGGACTAGCGGGAGGGCTTGAGCAGTTCTTC.

V usage is TRBV27 and J usage is TRBJ2-5; a possible D gene is TRBD2 (6 bases). This CDR3 region has 16 residues. Between the trimmed V and J ends, which lost 6 bases and 1 base, there was a span of 18 bases. Per germline, CDR1 MNHEY and CDR2 SMNVEV (reference sequence). The CDR3 bases are TGTGCCAGCAGCCGTTACGGGAGAGGAGGCCAAGAGACCCAGTACTTC. It specifies CASSRYGRGGQETQYF.

This rearrangement joins TRBV5-5 to TRBJ2-2, with D possibly matching TRBD1 (6 bases). The CDR3 totals 17 residues. Germline values: CDR1 SGHKS, CDR2 YYEKEE (reference sequence). Between the trimmed V and J ends, which lost 4 bases and 0 bases, there was a span of 16 bases. The chain's CDR3 is CASSRTGTLANTGELFF. The CDR3 bases are TGTGCCAGCAGCAGAACCGGGACACTCGCGAACACCGGGGAGCTGTTTTTT.

The chain combines TRBV30 with TRBJ1-5, with 7 bases identical to TRBD1. V was clipped by 0 bases and J by 2 bases; unmatched bases: 7. CDR1 and CDR2 from the germline V gene are GTSNPN and SVGIG (reference sequence). This CDR3 contains 16 residues. The CDR3 sequence is CAWSVNTGVGNQPQHF. The DNA for the CDR3 is TGTGCCTGGAGTGTAAATACAGGGGTCGGCAATCAGCCCCAGCATTTT.